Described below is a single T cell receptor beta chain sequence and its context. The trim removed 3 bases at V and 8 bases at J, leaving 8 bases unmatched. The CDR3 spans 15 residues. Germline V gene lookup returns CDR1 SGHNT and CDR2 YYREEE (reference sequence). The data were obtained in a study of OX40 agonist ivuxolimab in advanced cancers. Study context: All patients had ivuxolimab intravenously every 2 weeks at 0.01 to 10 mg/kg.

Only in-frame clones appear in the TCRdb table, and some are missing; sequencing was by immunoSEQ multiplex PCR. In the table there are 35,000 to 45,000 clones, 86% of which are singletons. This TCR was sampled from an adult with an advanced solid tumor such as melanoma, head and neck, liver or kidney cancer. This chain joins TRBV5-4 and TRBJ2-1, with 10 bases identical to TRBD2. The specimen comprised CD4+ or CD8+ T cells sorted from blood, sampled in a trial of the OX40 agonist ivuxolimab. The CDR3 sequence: CASSWPSGRGDEQFF. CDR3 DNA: TGTGCCAGCAGCTGGCCTAGCGGGAGAGGGGATGAGCAGTTCTTC.